The 23 T cell receptor beta chains reported below all come from one sample, sequenced in a study of blood T cell repertoires in COVID-19. Assay: immunoSEQ multiplex PCR; the TCRdb copy retains only in-frame clones and omits some. The data hold under 350,000 clones, with 80% to 90% observed a single time. Sequenced material: PBMCs or T cells enriched from blood (not recorded which). The receptors here all came from a woman between 40 and 50 years old with acute COVID-19.

The chain combines TRBV5-6 with TRBJ1-1, with D possibly being TRBD1 (5 bases). The CDR3 totals 15 residues. Germline V lookup: CDR1 SGHDT, CDR2 YYEEEE. V shed 0 bases and J shed 1 base, with 10 bases lying between them. Written as DNA, the CDR3 is TGTGCCAGCAGCTTGGATACAGGCGCGAACACTGAAGCTTTCTTT. Translation: CASSLDTGANTEAFF.

This chain connects TRBV18 to TRBJ1-4; 7 bases are shared with TRBD1. This CDR3 has 15 amino acids. CDR1 and CDR2 from the germline V gene are KGHSH and LQKENI. V dropped 2 bases and J dropped 0; count of bases not matched to a gene: 0. The CDR3: CASSPGTATNEKLFF. In nucleotides, the CDR3 is TGTGCCAGCTCACCAGGGACAGCAACTAATGAAAAACTGTTTTTT.

The chain has TRBV6-5 and TRBJ2-7, with D possibly being TRBD1 (5 bases). The CDR3 spans 15 residues. CDR1 and CDR2 from the germline V gene are MNHEY and SVGAGI. Deletions cut 0 bases from V and 2 bases from J, with 11 bases between. The CDR3 here is CASSYSSQGTYEQYF. The CDR3 DNA sequence: TGTGCCAGCAGTTACTCGAGCCAGGGAACCTACGAGCAGTACTTC.

The rearrangement uses TRBV30 and TRBJ1-1, with 8 positions matching TRBD1. Germline V gene sequence: CDR1 GTSNPN, CDR2 SVGIG (reference sequence). The CDR3 totals 16 residues. V shed 0 bases and J 0 bases; nucleotides not matched to a gene: 6. CDR3 DNA: TGTGCCTGGAGTGTATGTGACAGGGGCATGAACACTGAAGCTTTCTTT. It encodes CAWSVCDRGMNTEAFF.

The CDR3 DNA is TGTGCCAGCAGCTTAGAGGCTCTAGCGGGGCGCACAGATACGCAGTATTTT. Amino acid sequence: CASSLEALAGRTDTQYF. The chain carries TRBV11-2 and TRBJ2-3; 9 bases are shared with TRBD2. CDR3 size: 17 residues. Germline V gene lookup returns CDR1 SGHAT and CDR2 FQNNGV. Germline trimming cut 0 bases from V and 1 base from J; bases unmatched to any gene: 5. The full variable domain, its missing parts supplied by reference TRBV11-2 and TRBJ2-3, is EAGVAQSPRYKIIEKRQSVAFWCNPISGHATLYWYQQILGQGPKLLIQFQNNGVVDDSQLPKDRFSAERLKGVDSTLKIQPAKLEDSAVYLCASSLEALAGRTDTQYFGPGTRLTVL.

The rearrangement joins TRBV7-9 to TRBJ1-4; a possible D gene is TRBD1 (6 bases). The CDR3 loop spans 15 amino acids. Trimming removed 2 bases at V and 7 bases at J, with 14 bases between. The germline gives CDR1 SEHNR, CDR2 FQNEAQ (reference sequence). The CDR3 nucleotides are TGTGCCAGCAGCTTAACGGCCGCAGGGGCTGAAAAACTGTTTTTT. Translation gives CASSLTAAGAEKLFF.

CDR3 sequence reads: CSVPVPRAPNEQFF. Written as DNA, the CDR3 is TGCAGCGTCCCCGTGCCCAGGGCCCCCAATGAGCAGTTCTTC. The V call is TRBV29-1, the J call TRBJ2-1; maybe TRBD1 (5 bases). This CDR3 is 14 amino acids long. CDR1 SQVTM and CDR2 ANQGSEA come from the germline V gene. The ends were cut back, 6 bases at V and 6 bases at J, with 18 bases in the middle.

This chain joins TRBV7-3 and TRBJ2-2, with TRBD2 identical over 12 bases. The CDR3 runs to 17 residues. The germline gives CDR1 SGHTA, CDR2 FQGTGA. The trim removed 2 bases at V and 1 base at J, leaving 2 bases unmatched. The DNA for the CDR3 is TGTGCCAGCAGCTTAGTGGGACTAGCGGGGAACACCGGGGAGCTGTTTTTT. Translating gives CASSLVGLAGNTGELFF. Full variable domain (rest looked up from reference TRBV7-3 and TRBJ2-2): GAGVSQTPSNKVTEKGKYVELRCDPISGHTALYWYRQSLGQGPEFLIYFQGTGAADDSGLPNDRFFAVRPEGSVSTLKIQRTERGDSAVYLCASSLVGLAGNTGELFFGEGSRLTVL.

This clone was seen just once. The V and J genes are TRBV6-5 and TRBJ1-4; no clear D. V was trimmed by 0 bases and J by 6 bases, leaving 11 bases between them. CDR1 is MNHEY, CDR2 SVGAGI, per germline. The CDR3 has 15 residues. CDR3 coding DNA: TGTGCCAGCAGTTACTCGTATCTCGGAGATGAAAAACTGTTTTTT. This codes for CASSYSYLGDEKLFF.

The chain is built from TRBV14 and TRBJ1-4; 10 nucleotides line up with TRBD1. Per the germline V gene, CDR1 is SGHDN and CDR2 is FVKESK. The CDR3 covers 16 residues. Germline trimming cut 0 bases from V and 5 bases from J; bases unmatched to any gene: 3. CDR3 loop: CASSQDVGQGNEKLFF. The CDR3 DNA follows: TGTGCCAGCAGCCAAGACGTGGGACAGGGGAATGAAAAACTGTTTTTT.

The chain has TRBV19 and TRBJ2-5; 9 bases agree with TRBD1. CDR3 length equals 15 residues. Germline-derived CDR1 and CDR2 are LNHDA and SQIVND (reference sequence). V lost 0 bases and J lost 6; bases outside the gene matches: 5. For the CDR3, the DNA is TGTGCCAGTAGTATAGATCGGGACAGGGAAAAGACCCAGTACTTC. Amino acids: CASSIDRDREKTQYF.

This rearrangement joins TRBV9 to TRBJ1-5; the match to TRBD1 covers 7 bases. V trimming: 4 bases; J trimming: 3 bases; junction bases outside the gene matches: 7. The CDR3 is 15 amino acids. Looked up from germline, CDR1 is SGDLS and CDR2 is YYNGEE. CDR3 residues: CASSWGQGDNQPQHF. The CDR3 DNA follows: TGTGCCAGCAGCTGGGGGCAGGGGGACAATCAGCCCCAGCATTTT.

This rearrangement joins TRBV9 to TRBJ1-2; D is possibly TRBD1 (6 bases). This CDR3 region has 16 residues. Trimming pared 5 bases from V and 2 bases from J, leaving 19 bases between. Per germline, CDR1 SGDLS and CDR2 YYNGEE. The CDR3 DNA reads as TGTGCCAGCAGTACAGGGAATCGACTTGGGAACTATGGCTACACCTTC. Protein product: CASSTGNRLGNYGYTF.

The V call is TRBV7-8, the J call TRBJ1-2; the D is unclear. The ends were cut back, 1 base at V and 5 bases at J, with 8 bases in the middle. The CDR3 extends over 13 amino acids. Germline V gives CDR1 SGHVS, CDR2 FQNEAQ. CDR3 sequence: CASSLETVYGYTF. In DNA form, the CDR3 reads TGTGCCAGCAGCTTAGAAACAGTATATGGCTACACCTTC.

V and J are TRBV9 and TRBJ2-2, with TRBD2 matching over 9 bases. After removal of 4 bases from V and 2 bases from J, the junction contained 6 bases not matched to a gene. Germline V lookup: CDR1 SGDLS, CDR2 YYNGEE. The CDR3 totals 16 residues. The CDR3 region is CASSPRSGSNTGELFF. CDR3 sequence (DNA): TGTGCCAGCAGCCCCCGTAGCGGGAGTAACACCGGGGAGCTGTTTTTT.

The chain combines TRBV7-9 with TRBJ1-1; D unclear. Germline lookup yields CDR1 SEHNR and CDR2 FQNEAQ (reference sequence). The CDR3 totals 13 residues. Trimming took 1 base from V and 5 from J, leaving 8 bases between them. CDR3 DNA: TGTGCCAGCAGCTTAGTTTCGGGGACTGAAGCTTTCTTT. Its translation: CASSLVSGTEAFF.

This chain links TRBV9 with TRBJ2-1, with 9 nucleotides matching TRBD2. This CDR3 has 15 residues. The germline V gene has CDR1 SGDLS and CDR2 YYNGEE. J gave up 5 bases and V 3 bases, and 6 bases lay outside the gene matches. CDR3: CASSALAGVNNEQFF. The CDR3 DNA reads as TGTGCCAGCAGCGCCTTAGCGGGAGTCAACAATGAGCAGTTCTTC.

On this clone: Its ends do not fully match the called genes, so a read error is possible. The chain uses TRBV2 and TRBJ1-2, with 10 positions matching TRBD1. Germline assignment: CDR1 SNHLY and CDR2 FYNNEI. The CDR3 has 13 residues. The CDR3 is CASEKRTGGMLAF. The DNA of the CDR3 is TGTGCCAGTGAAAAAAGGACAGGGGGGATGCTTGCCTTC.

The CDR3 coding sequence is TGTGCCAGCTCACCCAGGGTGGAAGAGCAGTACTTC. This translates into CASSPRVEEQYF. V usage is TRBV18 and J usage is TRBJ2-7; D may be TRBD1 (5 bases). This CDR3 is built from 12 residues. Germline V gene data show CDR1 as KGHSH and CDR2 as LQKENI. With 3 bases removed from V and 7 bases from J, the gap between germline ends came to 10 bases.

The chain is built from TRBV7-3 and TRBJ2-6, with 7 nucleotides matching TRBD2. This CDR3 comprises 19 residues. Germline trimming cut 4 bases from V and 1 base from J; bases unmatched to any gene: 13. CDR1 is SGHTA, CDR2 FQGTGA, per germline. CDR3 loop: CASSSTGGKAKSGANVLTF. Here the CDR3 DNA reads TGTGCCAGCAGCTCTACGGGAGGAAAGGCTAAGTCTGGGGCCAACGTCCTGACTTTC.

This clone was found once. This chain joins TRBV28 and TRBJ2-3, with 8 bases fitting TRBD2. CDR1 MDHEN and CDR2 SYDVKM come from the germline V gene. With 6 bases clipped from V and 2 bases from J, the junction kept 7 bases outside the gene matches. CDR3 length: 15 residues. Here the CDR3 reads CASSLSGGFTDTQYF. CDR3 nucleotides: TGTGCCAGCAGCCTCAGCGGGGGCTTCACAGATACGCAGTATTTT.

This clone came up many times. V gene TRBV25-1 combines with J gene TRBJ1-2, with 7 bases identical to TRBD1. The length of the CDR3 is 14 residues. Germline CDR1 is MGHDK and CDR2 is SYGVNS. V was pared by 3 bases and J by 4 bases, with 5 bases of the junction left unmatched. The chain's CDR3 is CASSEGGQPYGYTF. CDR3 in DNA: TGTGCCAGCAGTGAGGGGGGACAGCCCTATGGCTACACCTTC.

J is TRBJ1-2 and V is TRBV28; TRBD1 aligns across 10 bases. From germline, CDR1 is MDHEN and CDR2 SYDVKM. The length of the CDR3 is 17 residues. V dropped 4 bases and J dropped 0; count of bases not matched to a gene: 8. CDR3 in amino acids: CASSSPGTGDTNYGYTF. For the CDR3, the DNA is TGTGCCAGCAGTTCCCCCGGGACAGGGGATACTAACTATGGCTACACCTTC.